A single sample gave rise to the 2 T cell receptor beta chains below, sequenced in a study of blood T cells in healthy people across ages (dated by TCRdb to the mid-2010s). The library was generated by 5' RACE. Sequencer: Illumina HiSeq 2500. A second PCR of about 7 to 12 cycles was run with a J-beta primer mix and a sample-barcoded 5' primer. In TCRdb, the public reads were trimmed at Q25 with fastp and aligned with MiXCR, with productive beta chains retained. Entries are consolidated by CDR3 protein sequence, retaining the most common genes and DNA. This sample holds about 1.6 million distinct CDR3 sequences; around 36% were observed only once. Around 11% of the sample is taken by the ten largest. Sequenced input: blood. Receptor source: a woman in her 30s in good health.

The chain employs TRBV20-1 and TRBJ2-7, with 9 positions matching TRBD2. After removal of 6 bases from V and 2 bases from J, the junction contained 8 bases not matched to a gene. This CDR3 has 14 amino acids. Germline V CDR1 and CDR2: DFQATT, SNEGSKA (reference sequence). CDR3 DNA: TGCAGTGCCGCCGATCCTAGCGGGACCTACGAGCAGTACTTC. This encodes CSAADPSGTYEQYF.

V is TRBV4-1 and J is TRBJ2-5; 7 bases align to TRBD1. The V gene end was trimmed by 4 bases and the J gene end by 1 base; junction bases not matched to a gene: 9. CDR3 length equals 16 residues. Per germline, CDR1 MGHRA and CDR2 YSYEKL. The CDR3 sequence is CASSLLRQGLQETQYF. The CDR3 nucleotides read TGCGCCAGCAGCCTTCTGAGACAGGGCCTCCAAGAGACCCAGTACTTC.